Each of the 24 T cell receptor beta chains below was sequenced from the same sample in a study of T cells in Graves' hyperthyroidism and ophthalmopathy. Researchers took RNA transcripts and amplified the TCR beta CDR3 regions from them. HTBI primers were employed in a first-round RT-PCR of the TCR CDR3. TCRdb redid the calling of the multiplex PCR reads with MiXCR, one entry per CDR3 protein. The sample has more than 500,000 distinct CDR3 sequences, about 15% seen once. Sequencing used blood. The receptor set was obtained from a woman between 35 and 50 years old with Graves' ophthalmopathy.

This clonotype has more than one count but fewer than ten. The rearrangement links TRBV12-3 or TRBV12-4 to TRBJ1-1; D is uncertain. V was trimmed by 5 bases and J by 1 base, leaving 11 bases between them. The length of the CDR3 is 14 residues. The CDR3: CASSPDGENTEAFF. The CDR3 coding sequence is TGTGCCAGCAGTCCGGATGGAGAGAACACTGAAGCTTTCTTT.

In its sample, this clonotype was seen many times. The chain combines TRBV9 with TRBJ2-7; TRBD2 is a possible D gene (7 bases). Germline CDR1 reads SGDLS; CDR2 reads YYNGEE. The length of the CDR3 is 16 residues. The V and J ends lost 4 bases and 0 bases respectively, with 17 bases between them. CDR3 DNA sequence: TGTGCCAGCAGCCGAGGGGGAGGGAGCAGCTCCTACGAGCAGTACTTC. This translates into CASSRGGGSSSYEQYF. The entire variable domain, with the rest obtained from reference TRBV9 and TRBJ2-7, is as follows: DSGVTQTPKHLITATGQRVTLRCSPRSGDLSVYWYQQSLDQGLQFLIQYYNGEERAKGNILERFSAQQFPDLHSELNLSSLELGDSALYFCASSRGGGSSSYEQYFGPGTRLTVT.

The rearrangement joins TRBV20-1 to TRBJ2-5, with 7 bases identical to TRBD2. The CDR3 spans 15 residues. Germline V gene sequence: CDR1 DFQATT, CDR2 SNEGSKA (reference sequence). V dropped 0 bases and J dropped 5; count of bases not matched to a gene: 9. The CDR3 DNA is TGCAGTGCTAGAGATCAGGCTAGCGGTTTTGAGACCCAGTACTTC. Its protein product is CSARDQASGFETQYF.

Of note for this clonotype: Compared with germline, one end of the junction differs, possibly owing to a read error. The chain recombines TRBV11-2 with TRBJ2-6, with D perhaps matching TRBD1 (6 bases). This CDR3 region has 17 residues. Germline lookup yields CDR1 SGHAT and CDR2 FQNNGV. The CDR3 loop reads CASSPGDGYSGADVLTF. DNA of the CDR3: TGTGCCAGCAGCCCAGGGGACGGCTACTCTGGGGCCGACGTCCTGACTTTC.

This clonotype was detected many times. The rearrangement links TRBV5-5 to TRBJ2-1; 8 nucleotides line up with TRBD2. Germline V gene lookup returns CDR1 SGHKS and CDR2 YYEKEE (reference sequence). This CDR3 is 14 amino acids long. V shed 4 bases, J shed 7 bases, and the junction held 7 bases outside the gene matches. In DNA, the CDR3 is TGTGCCAGCAGCCCAAGCGGGAGATCAAATGAGCAGTTCTTC. Protein sequence: CASSPSGRSNEQFF.

This clonotype showed up just a few times. This chain connects TRBV19 to TRBJ1-2; 8 positions match TRBD1. In germline, CDR1 is LNHDA, CDR2 SQIVND (reference sequence). V shed 6 bases and J 4 bases; nucleotides not matched to a gene: 16. The CDR3 length is 17 residues. CDR3 bases: TGTGCCAGTAGCCACCTTGGGACAGGCCTAACCCTCTATGGCTACACCTTC. Protein sequence: CASSHLGTGLTLYGYTF.

This clonotype was observed many times. The chain uses TRBV6-5 and TRBJ2-7, with 7 bases fitting TRBD1. The CDR3 totals 14 residues. Germline-derived CDR1 and CDR2 are MNHEY and SVGAGI. V shed 0 bases, J shed 6 bases, and the junction held 5 bases outside the gene matches. The CDR3: CASSYSATGSEQYF. The CDR3 DNA reads as TGTGCCAGCAGTTACTCGGCGACAGGGAGCGAGCAGTACTTC.

This clonotype was seen at least ten times. The V call is TRBV20-1, the J call TRBJ2-7; 10 bases align to TRBD2. The CDR3 consists of 14 residues. The germline CDR1 and CDR2 sequences are DFQATT and SNEGSKA (reference sequence). J was trimmed by 2 bases and V by 2 bases; bases with no gene match: 3. The chain's CDR3 is CSARQSGRAYEQYF. CDR3 DNA sequence: TGCAGTGCTAGACAAAGCGGGAGGGCCTACGAGCAGTACTTC.

This clonotype was seen ten or more times. The chain joins TRBV20-1 to TRBJ2-7; D tentatively reads TRBD1 or TRBD2 (6 bases each). This CDR3 has 13 amino acids. Germline V lookup: CDR1 DFQATT, CDR2 SNEGSKA (reference sequence). V lost 1 base to trimming and J lost 2 bases, with 9 bases between them. CDR3 coding DNA: TGCAGTGCTAGAGGGGGGGCGCCCTACGAGCAGTACTTC. It yields the protein CSARGGAPYEQYF.

This clonotype was counted between two and nine times. The genes are TRBV18 and TRBJ2-5; D unclear. V was clipped by 1 base and J by 0 bases, with 9 bases between them. Germline assignment: CDR1 KGHSH and CDR2 LQKENI. This CDR3 is 15 amino acids long. The DNA of the CDR3 is TGTGCCAGCTCACCACGCCCAGGAGACCAAGAGACCCAGTACTTC. Translation: CASSPRPGDQETQYF.

This clonotype occurred many times. This chain links TRBV28 with TRBJ1-5, with D unclear. Germline V CDR1 and CDR2: MDHEN, SYDVKM. V was trimmed by 7 bases and J by 3 bases, leaving 7 bases between them. This CDR3 has 12 amino acids. CDR3 sequence reads: CASTDNNQPQHF. The CDR3 DNA reads TGTGCCAGCACCGACAACAATCAGCCCCAGCATTTT.

This chain joins TRBV5-5 and TRBJ1-5; no firm D call. The germline gives CDR1 SGHKS, CDR2 YYEKEE (reference sequence). V was pared by 5 bases and J by 0 bases, with 15 bases between. The CDR3 covers 16 residues. The CDR3 sequence: CASRSVQRNSNQPQHF. In DNA, the CDR3 is TGTGCCAGCAGATCGGTCCAACGAAATAGCAATCAGCCCCAGCATTTT.

This clonotype was counted a few times. The rearrangement joins TRBV29-1 to TRBJ2-7; no clear D gene. Germline CDR1 and CDR2: SQVTM and ANQGSEA. This CDR3 has 12 residues. V was shortened by 1 base and J by 4 bases, with 8 bases between the two germline ends. In DNA, the CDR3 is TGCAGCGTTGAAGCCCCCTATTACGAGCAGTACTTC. Amino acid sequence: CSVEAPYYEQYF.

This clonotype has at least ten counts. V is TRBV2 and J is TRBJ1-2; the D is unclear. Germline lookup yields CDR1 SNHLY and CDR2 FYNNEI. V was clipped by 8 bases and J by 0 bases, with 13 bases between them. The CDR3 is 14 residues long. The CDR3 spells CASPHRRSNYGYTF. CDR3 nucleotide sequence: TGTGCCAGCCCCCATCGACGGTCTAACTATGGCTACACCTTC.

This clonotype was seen more than once but under ten times. The J gene is TRBJ1-2, the V gene TRBV18; D remains unclear. The CDR3 runs 13 residues. CDR1 and CDR2 from the germline V gene are KGHSH and LQKENI. V was pared by 2 bases and J by 5 bases, with 9 bases between. This CDR3 reads CASSPKTDYGYTF. CDR3 in DNA: TGTGCCAGCTCACCAAAGACTGATTATGGCTACACCTTC.

At least ten counts were recorded for this clonotype. The chain links TRBV5-1 to TRBJ2-7; perhaps D is TRBD1 or TRBD2 (5 bases each). Germline-derived CDR1 and CDR2 are SGHRS and YFSETQ. The CDR3 has 15 residues. V lost 3 bases and J 2 bases, leaving 15 bases between the germline ends. Written as DNA, the CDR3 is TGCGCCAGCAGCTCAGGGAGCGAACTTGCCTACGAGCAGTACTTC. Its translation: CASSSGSELAYEQYF.

At least ten counts were recorded for this clonotype. This chain connects TRBV6-2 or TRBV6-3 to TRBJ2-2; 7 positions match TRBD2. CDR3 length: 15 amino acids. The V gene end was trimmed by 2 bases and the J gene end by 4 bases; junction bases not matched to a gene: 4. Germline values: CDR1 MNHEY, CDR2 SVGEGT. The CDR3 spells CASSYRDYLTGELFF. DNA of the CDR3: TGTGCCAGCAGTTACCGGGACTACCTCACCGGGGAGCTGTTTTTT.

The chain is built from TRBV28 and TRBJ1-6, with D uncertain. CDR3 size: 13 residues. Trimming left V 6 bases short and J 3 bases short, with 6 bases between. Germline V gene lookup returns CDR1 MDHEN and CDR2 SYDVKM. CDR3: CASRVGYNSPLHF. In DNA form, the CDR3 reads TGTGCCAGCAGAGTGGGCTATAATTCACCCCTCCACTTT. Based on the CDR3 plus reference TRBV28 and TRBJ1-6, the full variable domain is DVKVTQSSRYLVKRTGEKVFLECVQDMDHENMFWYRQDPGLGLRLIYFSYDVKMKEKGDIPEGYSVSREKKERFSLILESASTNQTSMYLCASRVGYNSPLHFGNGTRLTVT.

This clonotype was seen only a few times. The rearrangement uses TRBV6-2 or TRBV6-3 and TRBJ2-7; D is undetermined. V was cut by 7 bases and J by 0 bases, with 16 bases left in between. The germline gives CDR1 MNHEY, CDR2 SVGEGT. The CDR3 covers 15 residues. The CDR3 reads CASTLDVSTSYEQYF. The DNA of the CDR3 is TGTGCCAGCACTTTAGACGTATCTACCTCCTACGAGCAGTACTTC.

This clonotype has a count of ten or more. The chain recombines TRBV6-5 with TRBJ2-2; D may be TRBD2 (6 bases). V dropped 4 bases and J dropped 0 bases, with 12 bases sitting between them. Germline V lookup: CDR1 MNHEY, CDR2 SVGAGI. The CDR3 runs to 16 residues. The CDR3 here is CASSSTGAANTGELFF. CDR3 nucleotides: TGTGCCAGCAGTTCCACGGGAGCTGCGAACACCGGGGAGCTGTTTTTT.

Ten or more counts support this clonotype. V is TRBV11-2 and J is TRBJ1-2; a possible D gene is TRBD1 (6 bases). V was shortened by 7 bases and J by 3 bases, with 12 bases between the two germline ends. The CDR3 is 13 amino acids. Germline V lookup: CDR1 SGHAT, CDR2 FQNNGV. In DNA, the CDR3 is TGTGCCAGCAAAAAACAGGGCGACTATGGCTACACCTTC. Its translation is CASKKQGDYGYTF.

There are many counts of this clonotype. The genes are TRBV6-2 or TRBV6-3 and TRBJ2-7; D possibly uses TRBD1 or TRBD2 (5 bases each). The CDR3 has 13 residues. Germline V gives CDR1 MNHEY, CDR2 SVGEGT. V was cut by 7 bases and J by 6 bases, with 16 bases left in between. The CDR3 DNA follows: TGTGCCAGCACCCAAGGGGAGCATTTCGAGCAGTACTTC. Protein sequence: CASTQGEHFEQYF.

This clonotype was seen only a few times. CDR3 sequence reads: CASSSPGQGFDYGYTF. The CDR3 DNA sequence: TGTGCCAGCAGCTCACCGGGACAGGGATTTGACTATGGCTACACCTTC. The rearrangement joins TRBV11-1 to TRBJ1-2; 9 nucleotides match TRBD1. Germline values: CDR1 SGHAT, CDR2 FQDESV (reference sequence). The CDR3 sequence is 16 residues long. V shed 4 bases and J 3 bases; nucleotides not matched to a gene: 9.

This clonotype has a count of ten or more. The chain combines TRBV12-3 or TRBV12-4 with TRBJ2-7; no clear D gene. Deletions cut 5 bases from V and 5 bases from J, with 10 bases between. The CDR3 is 12 amino acids. CDR3: CASSAGPHEQYF. CDR3 coding DNA: TGTGCCAGCAGTGCCGGACCCCACGAGCAGTACTTC.